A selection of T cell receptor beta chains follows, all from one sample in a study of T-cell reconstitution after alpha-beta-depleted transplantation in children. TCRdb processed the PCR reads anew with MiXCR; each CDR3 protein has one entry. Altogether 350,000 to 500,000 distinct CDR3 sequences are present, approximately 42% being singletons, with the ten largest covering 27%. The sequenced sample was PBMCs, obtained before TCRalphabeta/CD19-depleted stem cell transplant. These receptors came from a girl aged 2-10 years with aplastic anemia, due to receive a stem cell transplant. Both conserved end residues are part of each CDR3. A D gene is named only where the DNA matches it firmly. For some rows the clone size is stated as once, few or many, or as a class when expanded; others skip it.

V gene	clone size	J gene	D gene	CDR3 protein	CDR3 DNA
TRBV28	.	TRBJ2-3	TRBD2	CASGSGRADTQYF	TGTGCCAGCGGGAGCGGGAGGGCGGATACGCAGTATTTT
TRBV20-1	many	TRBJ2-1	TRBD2	CSAREAVAGRIEQFF	TGCAGTGCTAGAGAGGCGGTAGCGGGAAGAATTGAGCAGTTCTTC
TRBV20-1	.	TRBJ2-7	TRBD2	CSGTAGFEQYF	TGCAGTGGCACAGCGGGGTTCGAGCAGTACTTC
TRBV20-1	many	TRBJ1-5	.	CSAHFQGNQPQHF	TGCAGTGCCCATTTTCAGGGCAATCAGCCCCAGCATTTT
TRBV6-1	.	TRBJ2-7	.	CASSKGGAREQYF	TGTGCCAGCTCCAAAGGGGGGGCTCGCGAGCAGTACTTC
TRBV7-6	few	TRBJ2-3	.	CASSLAPESPDTQYF	TGTGCCAGCAGCTTAGCCCCCGAGAGCCCAGATACGCAGTATTTT
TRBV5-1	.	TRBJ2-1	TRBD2	CASSPGTSSNEQFF	TGCGCCAGCAGCCCCGGGACTAGCAGCAATGAGCAGTTCTTC
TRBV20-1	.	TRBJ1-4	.	CSASPAAFREKLFF	TGCAGTGCTAGTCCGGCAGCCTTTAGGGAAAAACTGTTTTTT
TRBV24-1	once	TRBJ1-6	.	CATSGGHQEPLHF	TGTGCCACCAGTGGCGGACATCAAGAACCCCTCCACTTT
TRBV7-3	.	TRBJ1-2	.	CASSLIRQIEFYGYTF	TGTGCCAGCAGCTTAATAAGACAAATAGAATTCTATGGCTACACCTTC
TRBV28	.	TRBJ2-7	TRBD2	CASSSRTSTAYEQYF	TGTGCCAGCAGTTCCCGGACTAGCACGGCCTACGAGCAGTACTTC
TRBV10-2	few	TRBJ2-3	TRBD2	CATRLAGATDTQYF	TGCGCCACCCGTCTAGCGGGAGCCACAGATACGCAGTATTTT
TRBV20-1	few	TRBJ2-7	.	CSAREVGQPYEQYF	TGCAGTGCTAGAGAAGTGGGACAACCCTACGAGCAGTACTTC
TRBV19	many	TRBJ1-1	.	CASSATKNTEAFF	TGTGCCAGTAGTGCCACAAAGAACACTGAAGCTTTCTTT
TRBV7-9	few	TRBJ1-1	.	CASSLGLWNTEAFF	TGTGCCAGCAGCTTAGGTCTGTGGAACACTGAAGCTTTCTTT
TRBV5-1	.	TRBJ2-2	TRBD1	CASSKTGGNTGELFF	TGCGCCAGCAGCAAGACAGGGGGTAACACCGGGGAGCTGTTTTTT
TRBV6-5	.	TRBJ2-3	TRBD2	CASSYSLAGVDTQYF	TGTGCCAGCAGTTACTCTCTAGCGGGAGTGGATACGCAGTATTTT
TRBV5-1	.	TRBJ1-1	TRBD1	CASSLQGAPNTEAFF	TGCGCCAGCAGCTTACAGGGGGCTCCGAACACTGAAGCTTTCTTT
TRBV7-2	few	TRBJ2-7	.	CASSLALVSTSVEQYF	TGTGCCAGCAGCTTAGCGCTAGTCTCGACCTCGGTCGAGCAGTACTTC
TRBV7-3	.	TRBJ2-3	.	CASSLRPAGTFITTTMDTQYF	TGTGCCAGCAGCTTAAGGCCGGCGGGAACCTTTATAACTACTACCATGGATACGCAGTATTTT
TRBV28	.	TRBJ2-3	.	CASSFTVGTDTQYF	TGTGCCAGCAGTTTCACGGTTGGCACAGATACGCAGTATTTT
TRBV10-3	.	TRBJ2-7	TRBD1	CAISESPRDRTYEQYF	TGTGCCATCAGTGAGTCACCCCGGGACAGGACCTACGAGCAGTACTTC
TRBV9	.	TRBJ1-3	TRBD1	CASRVEAQGISGNTIYF	TGTGCCAGCAGGGTGGAGGCACAGGGGATTTCTGGAAACACCATATATTTT
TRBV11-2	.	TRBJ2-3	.	CASSLVPIAGDTLYF	TGTGCCAGCAGCTTAGTCCCAATAGCTGGAGATACGCTGTATTTT
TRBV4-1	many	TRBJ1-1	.	CASSHPLNTEAFF	TGCGCCAGCAGCCACCCTCTGAACACTGAAGCTTTCTTT
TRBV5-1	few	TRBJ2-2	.	CASSLMTTGELFF	TGCGCCAGCAGCTTGATGACCACCGGGGAGCTGTTTTTT
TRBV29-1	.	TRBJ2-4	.	CSVGMAAKNIQYF	TGCAGCGTTGGGATGGCAGCCAAAAACATTCAGTACTTC
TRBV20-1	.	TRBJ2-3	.	CSARGLEGPDTQYF	TGCAGTGCCAGGGGCCTCGAGGGCCCAGATACGCAGTATTTT
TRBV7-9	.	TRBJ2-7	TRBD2	CASSGGWTISYEQYF	TGTGCCAGCTCGGGGGGGTGGACAATCTCCTACGAGCAGTACTTC
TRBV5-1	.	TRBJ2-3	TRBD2	CASSLTPGLAGGPGDTQYF	TGCGCCAGCAGCTTGACCCCGGGACTAGCGGGGGGGCCGGGAGATACGCAGTATTTT
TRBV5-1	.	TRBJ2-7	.	CASTATMYSYEQYF	TGCGCCAGCACTGCGACAATGTATTCCTACGAGCAGTACTTC
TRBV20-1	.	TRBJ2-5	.	CSPPVAREETQYF	TGCAGTCCCCCAGTCGCTAGAGAGGAGACCCAGTACTTC
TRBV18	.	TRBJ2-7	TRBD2	CASSPGTITYEQYF	TGTGCCAGCTCACCCGGGACTATCACCTACGAGCAGTACTTC
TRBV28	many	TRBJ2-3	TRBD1	CASSTGTGITDTQYF	TGTGCCAGCAGTACCGGGACAGGGATCACAGATACGCAGTATTTT
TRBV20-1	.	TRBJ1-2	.	CSAEVRERNYGYTF	TGCAGTGCTGAGGTCCGGGAACGAAACTATGGCTACACCTTC
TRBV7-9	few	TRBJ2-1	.	CASSVLRRRDNEQFF	TGTGCCAGCAGCGTGTTGCGGAGGCGGGACAATGAGCAGTTCTTC
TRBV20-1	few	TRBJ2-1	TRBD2	CSASLSGSSYNEQFF	TGCAGTGCTAGCCTTAGCGGGAGCTCCTACAATGAGCAGTTCTTC
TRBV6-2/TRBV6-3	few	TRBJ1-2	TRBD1	CASSHDRGYGYTF	TGTGCCAGCAGCCACGACAGGGGGTATGGCTACACCTTC
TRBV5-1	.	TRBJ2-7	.	CASSPGGTPAEQYF	TGCGCCAGCAGCCCGGGTGGGACTCCGGCCGAGCAGTACTTC
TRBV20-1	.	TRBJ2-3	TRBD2	CSLVPSGRETDTQYF	TGCAGCCTTGTACCGAGCGGGAGGGAAACAGATACGCAGTATTTT
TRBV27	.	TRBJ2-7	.	CASSYDGDLYEQYF	TGTGCCAGCAGCTACGACGGGGATCTCTACGAGCAGTACTTC
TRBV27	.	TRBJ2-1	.	CASKGSYNEQFF	TGTGCCAGCAAGGGCTCCTACAATGAGCAGTTCTTC
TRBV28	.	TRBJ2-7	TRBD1	CASNPLRQGVYEQYF	TGTGCCAGCAATCCTCTACGACAGGGGGTTTACGAGCAGTACTTC
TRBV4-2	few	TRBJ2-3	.	CASSHSSEDTQYF	TGTGCCAGCAGCCATTCCTCCGAAGATACGCAGTATTTT
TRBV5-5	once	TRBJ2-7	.	CASSLGAGPSQYF	TGTGCCAGCAGCTTGGGCGCTGGGCCCTCCCAGTACTTC
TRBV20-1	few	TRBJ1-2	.	CRPGRENYGYTF	TGCAGGCCCGGGAGGGAGAACTATGGCTACACCTTC
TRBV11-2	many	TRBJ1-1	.	CASSPLMVSGTEAFF	TGTGCCAGCAGCCCCTTGATGGTTTCGGGCACTGAAGCTTTCTTT
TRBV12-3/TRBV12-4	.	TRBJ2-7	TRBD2	CASSPGLADYEQYF	TGTGCCAGCAGCCCGGGACTAGCGGACTACGAGCAGTACTTC
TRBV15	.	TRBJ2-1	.	CATSVYNEQFF	TGTGCCACCAGCGTCTACAATGAGCAGTTCTTC
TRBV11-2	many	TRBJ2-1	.	CASSLKGALGQFF	TGTGCCAGCAGCTTAAAAGGGGCGTTGGGGCAGTTCTTC
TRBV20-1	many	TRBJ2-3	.	CSARDPRGRTDTQYF	TGCAGTGCTAGAGATCCCCGGGGGCGGACAGATACGCAGTATTTT
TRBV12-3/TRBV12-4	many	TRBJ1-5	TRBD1	CASSRTGGNQPQHF	TGTGCCAGCAGTCGGACAGGGGGCAATCAGCCCCAGCATTTT
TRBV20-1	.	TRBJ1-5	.	CSALGPNRGNQPQHF	TGCAGTGCCCTCGGACCTAACAGGGGCAATCAGCCCCAGCATTTT